The 3 T cell receptor beta chains given below trace back to one sample, sequenced in a study of T cell clusters in autoimmune cytopenias (dated by TCRdb to between 2018 and 2020). Per sample, approximately 270 ng of peripheral blood genomic DNA, about 38,000 genome equivalents, was used for TRB amplification. Instrument used: Illumina MiSeq. TRB rearrangements were amplified by multiplex PCR following a touch-down protocol, with the TRB-A and TRB-B primer pools mixed in one tube. TCRdb reprocessed the public reads and reports one entry per CDR3 protein sequence, without DNA. The sample table on file contains approximately 11,000 distinct CDR3 sequences. The ten top clones hold about 3.5% of the sample. The data also belong to a second study, concerning T cell repertoires in aging, cancer and after chemotherapy.

The specimen was peripheral blood. All receptors derive from a human donor in good health.

The chain joins TRBV6-1 to TRBJ2-7; checking the TCRdb D call of TRBD2 is not possible without DNA. The CDR3 contains 16 residues. Per the germline V gene, CDR1 is MNHNS and CDR2 is SASEGT. This CDR3 is CASSEGEGLPSYEQYF.

This clonotype counts as medium-sized by frequency. The rearrangement joins TRBV6-5 to TRBJ1-1; TCRdb lists TRBD1, though no DNA is available to test this call. Germline CDR1 and CDR2: MNHEY and SVGAGI. The CDR3 extends over 12 amino acids. The chain's CDR3 is CASEGYDTEAFF.

The rearrangement uses TRBV20-1 and TRBJ2-3; the TCRdb D gene call, TRBD2, has no DNA to confirm it. The germline CDR1 and CDR2 sequences are DFQATT and SNEGSKA (reference sequence). The CDR3 consists of 17 residues. CDR3 residues: CSARESPAGGPADTQYF.